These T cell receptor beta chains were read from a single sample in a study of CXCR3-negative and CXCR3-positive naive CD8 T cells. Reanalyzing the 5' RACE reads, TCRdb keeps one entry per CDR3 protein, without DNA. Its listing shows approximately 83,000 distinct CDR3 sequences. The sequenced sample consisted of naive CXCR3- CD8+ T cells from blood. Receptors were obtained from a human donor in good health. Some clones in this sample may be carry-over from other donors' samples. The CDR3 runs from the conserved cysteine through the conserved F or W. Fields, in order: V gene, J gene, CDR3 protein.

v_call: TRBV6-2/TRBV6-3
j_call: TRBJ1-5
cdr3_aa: CASSQDIENQPQHF

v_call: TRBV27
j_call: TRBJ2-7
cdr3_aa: CASSIRGTAYEQYF

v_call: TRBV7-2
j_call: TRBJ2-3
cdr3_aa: CASSLLGGRATDTQYF

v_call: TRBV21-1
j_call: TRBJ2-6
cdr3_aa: CASSIPSGAQSGANVLTF

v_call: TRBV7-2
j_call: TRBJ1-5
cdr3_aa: CASSAEGSRSNQPQHF

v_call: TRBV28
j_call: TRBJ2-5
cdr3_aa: CASSAREQGQETQYF

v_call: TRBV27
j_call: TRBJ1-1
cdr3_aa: CASSLGVGMNTEAFF

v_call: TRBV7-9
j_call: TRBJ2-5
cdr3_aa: CASSLAGADSQETQYF

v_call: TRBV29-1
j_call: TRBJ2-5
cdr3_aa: CSGRGSDALETQYF

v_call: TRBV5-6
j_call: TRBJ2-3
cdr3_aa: CASSLIEDTQYF

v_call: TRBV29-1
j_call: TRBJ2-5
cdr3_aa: CSVDSAGEGETQYF

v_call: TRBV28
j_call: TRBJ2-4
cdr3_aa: CASHGGTKNIQYF

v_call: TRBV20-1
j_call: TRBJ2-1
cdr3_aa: CSALEARGYNEQFF

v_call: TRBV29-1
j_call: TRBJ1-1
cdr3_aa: CSVLTGGVSEAFF

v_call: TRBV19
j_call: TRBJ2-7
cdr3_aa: CASSTRDSGEQYF

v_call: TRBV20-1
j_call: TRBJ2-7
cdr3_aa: CSAREPRAIHPYEQYF

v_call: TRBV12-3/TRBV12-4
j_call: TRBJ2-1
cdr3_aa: CASSVTALEQFF

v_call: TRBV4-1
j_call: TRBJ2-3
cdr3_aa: CASSLGQASIQDTQYF

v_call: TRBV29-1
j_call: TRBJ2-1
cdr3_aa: CSVLGLAGAYNEQFF

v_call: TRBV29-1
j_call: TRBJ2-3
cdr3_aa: CSVAGVATDTQYF

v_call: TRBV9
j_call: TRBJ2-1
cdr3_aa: CASSVRASGHHNEQFF

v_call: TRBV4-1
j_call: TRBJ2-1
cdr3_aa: CASSQDKAFNEQFF

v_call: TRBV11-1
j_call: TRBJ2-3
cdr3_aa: CASSPGQTLGTDTQYF

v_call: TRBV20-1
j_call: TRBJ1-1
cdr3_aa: CSARDPGTGAKNTEAFF

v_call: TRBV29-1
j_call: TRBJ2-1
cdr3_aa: CSVEVGSGGYNEQFF

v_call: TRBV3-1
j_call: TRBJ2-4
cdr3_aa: CASSRGIGELAKNIQYF

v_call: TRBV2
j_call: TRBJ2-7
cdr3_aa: CASSELPRAYEQYF

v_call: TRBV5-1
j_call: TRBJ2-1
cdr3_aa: CASSLTDPISYNEQFF

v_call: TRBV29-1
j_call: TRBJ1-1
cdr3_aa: CSVLSGTEAFF

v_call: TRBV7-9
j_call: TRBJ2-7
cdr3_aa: CASSLVGFGYEQYF

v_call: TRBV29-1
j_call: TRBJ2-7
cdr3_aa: CSAADRGRYEQYF

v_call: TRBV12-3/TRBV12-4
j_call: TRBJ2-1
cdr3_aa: CASSSMTEFGGPRHNEQFF

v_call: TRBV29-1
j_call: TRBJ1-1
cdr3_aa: CSVGNSMVTEAFF

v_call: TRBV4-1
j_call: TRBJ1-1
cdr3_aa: CASSQVVWGSEAFF

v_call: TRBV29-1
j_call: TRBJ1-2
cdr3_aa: CSVPGIGYGYTF

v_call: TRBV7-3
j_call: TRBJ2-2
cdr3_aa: CASRPEEGGPTTGELFF

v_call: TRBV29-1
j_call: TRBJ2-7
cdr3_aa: CSVESDLTGAVFYEQYF

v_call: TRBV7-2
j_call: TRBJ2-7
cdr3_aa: CASSLEMLAATYEQYF

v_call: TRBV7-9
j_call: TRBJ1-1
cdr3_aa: CASSLGDRGREAFF

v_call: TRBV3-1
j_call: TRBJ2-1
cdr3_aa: CASSPHPRSDEQFF

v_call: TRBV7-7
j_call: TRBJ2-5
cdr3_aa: CASSHSYTGEDTQYF

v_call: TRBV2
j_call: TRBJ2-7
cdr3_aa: CASSERHFPLYEQYF

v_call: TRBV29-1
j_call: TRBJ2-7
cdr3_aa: CSVVSSGTYEQYF

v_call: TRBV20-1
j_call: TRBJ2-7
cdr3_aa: CSARGHGDRSLYEQYF

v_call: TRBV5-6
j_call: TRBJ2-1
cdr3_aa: CASSLVGGPYNEQFF

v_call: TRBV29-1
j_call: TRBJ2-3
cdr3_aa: CSVTFSGRGDTQYF

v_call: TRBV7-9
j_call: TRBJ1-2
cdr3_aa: CASSLEDRGGYTF

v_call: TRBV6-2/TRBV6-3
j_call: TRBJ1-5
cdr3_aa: CASSQSAVQGGQPQHF

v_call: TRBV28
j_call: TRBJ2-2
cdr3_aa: CASTEHLNTGELFF

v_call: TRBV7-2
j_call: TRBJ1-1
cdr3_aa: CASSLERGIGTEAFF

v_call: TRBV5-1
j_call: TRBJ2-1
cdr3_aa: CASSFRGRALDEQFF

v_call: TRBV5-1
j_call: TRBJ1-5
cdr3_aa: CASSLVGRQPQHF

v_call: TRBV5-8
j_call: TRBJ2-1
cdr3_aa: CASSDRRSYNEQFF

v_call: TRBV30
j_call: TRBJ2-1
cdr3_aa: CAWSVYGTAGEQFF

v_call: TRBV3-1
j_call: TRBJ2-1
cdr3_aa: CASSQEDRGPYNEQFF

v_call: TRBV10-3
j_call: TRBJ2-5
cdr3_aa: CAISESTREETQYF

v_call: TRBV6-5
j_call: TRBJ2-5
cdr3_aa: CASSYKGWETQYF

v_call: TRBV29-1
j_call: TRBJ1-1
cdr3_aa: CSVEGQRGPEAFF

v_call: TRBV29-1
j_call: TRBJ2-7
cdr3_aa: CSVEADLLHPEQYF